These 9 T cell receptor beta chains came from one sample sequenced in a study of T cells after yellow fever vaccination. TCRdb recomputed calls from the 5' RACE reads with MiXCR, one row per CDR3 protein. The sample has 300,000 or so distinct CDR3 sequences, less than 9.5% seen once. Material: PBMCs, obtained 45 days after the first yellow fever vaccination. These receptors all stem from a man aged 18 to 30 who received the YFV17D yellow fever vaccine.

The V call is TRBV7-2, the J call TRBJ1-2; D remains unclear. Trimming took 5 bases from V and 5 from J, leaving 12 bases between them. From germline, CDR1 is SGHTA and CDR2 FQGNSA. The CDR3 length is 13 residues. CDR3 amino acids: CASSPVVPYGYTF. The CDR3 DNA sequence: TGTGCCAGCAGCCCTGTGGTTCCTTATGGCTACACCTTC.

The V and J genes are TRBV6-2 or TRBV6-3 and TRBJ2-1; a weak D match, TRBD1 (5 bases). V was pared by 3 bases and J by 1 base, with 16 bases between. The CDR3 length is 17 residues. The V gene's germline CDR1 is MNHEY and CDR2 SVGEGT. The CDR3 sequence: CASSYRYQGISYNEQFF. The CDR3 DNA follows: TGTGCCAGCAGTTATAGATACCAGGGAATTTCCTACAATGAGCAGTTCTTC.

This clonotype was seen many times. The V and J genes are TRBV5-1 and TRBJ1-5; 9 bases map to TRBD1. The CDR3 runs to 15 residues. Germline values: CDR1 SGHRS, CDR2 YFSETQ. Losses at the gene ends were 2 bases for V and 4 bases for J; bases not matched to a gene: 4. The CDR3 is CASSFGDRANQPQHF. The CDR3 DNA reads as TGCGCCAGCAGCTTCGGGGACAGGGCAAATCAGCCCCAGCATTTT.

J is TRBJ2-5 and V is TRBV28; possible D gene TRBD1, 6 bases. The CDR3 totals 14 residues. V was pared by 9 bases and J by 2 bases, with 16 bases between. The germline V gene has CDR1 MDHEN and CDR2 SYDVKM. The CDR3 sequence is CASSGVKQQETQYF. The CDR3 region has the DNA TGTGCCAGTTCAGGGGTGAAGCAACAAGAGACCCAGTACTTC.

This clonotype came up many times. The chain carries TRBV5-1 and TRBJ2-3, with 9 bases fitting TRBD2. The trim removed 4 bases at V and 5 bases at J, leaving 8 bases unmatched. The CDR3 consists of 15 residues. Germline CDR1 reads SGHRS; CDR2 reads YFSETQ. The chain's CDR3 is CASSPRGGREDTQYF. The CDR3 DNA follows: TGCGCCAGCAGCCCGCGGGGGGGCCGGGAAGATACGCAGTATTTT. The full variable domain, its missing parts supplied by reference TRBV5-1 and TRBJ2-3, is KAGVTQTPRYLIKTRGQQVTLSCSPISGHRSVSWYQQTPGQGLQFLFEYFSETQRNKGNFPGRFSGRQFSNSRSEMNVSTLELGDSALYLCASSPRGGREDTQYFGPGTRLTVL.

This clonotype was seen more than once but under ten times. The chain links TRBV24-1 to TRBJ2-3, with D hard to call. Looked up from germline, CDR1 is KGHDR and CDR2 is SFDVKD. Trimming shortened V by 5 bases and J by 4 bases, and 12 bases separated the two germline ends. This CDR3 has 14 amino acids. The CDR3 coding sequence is TGTGCCACCAGTGTATCCGGGTCGGCAGATACGCAGTATTTT. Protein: CATSVSGSADTQYF.

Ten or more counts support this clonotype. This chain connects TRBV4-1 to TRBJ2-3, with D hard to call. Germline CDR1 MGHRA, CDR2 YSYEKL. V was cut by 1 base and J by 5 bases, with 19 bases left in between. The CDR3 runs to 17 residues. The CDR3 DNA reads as TGCGCCAGCAGCCAAGTGGGAAGAACCGAAGGTGGAGATACGCAGTATTTT. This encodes CASSQVGRTEGGDTQYF.

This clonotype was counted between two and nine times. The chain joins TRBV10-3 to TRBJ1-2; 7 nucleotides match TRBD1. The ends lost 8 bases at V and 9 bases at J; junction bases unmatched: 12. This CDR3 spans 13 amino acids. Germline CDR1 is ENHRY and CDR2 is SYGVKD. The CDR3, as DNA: TGTGCCATCCTGGGACAGTCGGTTAGTAGCTACACCTTC. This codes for CAILGQSVSSYTF.

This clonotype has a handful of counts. The CDR3 bases are TGTGCCAGCAGCTTCGGGTTGGGGAGCTCCTACAATGAGCAGTTCTTC. Its translation is CASSFGLGSSYNEQFF. The chain joins TRBV5-6 to TRBJ2-1, with D tentatively TRBD2 (5 bases). The CDR3 is 16 residues long. Germline CDR1 is SGHDT and CDR2 is YYEEEE. V lost 2 bases and J 0 bases, leaving 12 bases between the germline ends.